The 14 T cell receptor beta chains below were found in one sample sequenced in a study of memory CD4+ T cells and cytomegalovirus serostatus. Single viable CD3+CD4+CD8-CD45RO+ cells were sorted as the memory CD4+ T cells. Data came from immunoSEQ multiplex PCR; TCRdb stores just in-frame clones and leaves some out. The sample holds under 70,000 clones; 80% to 85% are singletons and the top ten take approximately 1.1%. Sequencing was done on a sample of memory CD4+ T cells from blood. The origin of the receptors is an adult in good health and CMV-seronegative.

The CDR3 loop is CASRGRTDATNEKLFF. DNA for the CDR3: TGCGCCAGCAGAGGAAGGACAGACGCAACTAATGAAAAACTGTTTTTT. The rearrangement links TRBV10-1 to TRBJ1-4, with D possibly matching TRBD1 (6 bases). The V end was cut by 6 bases, the J end by 0 bases, with 14 bases between. Germline lookup yields CDR1 WNHNN and CDR2 SYGVQD (reference sequence). The CDR3 totals 16 residues.

V is TRBV7-6 and J is TRBJ2-3; tentatively, D is TRBD2 (6 bases). Germline values: CDR1 SGHVS, CDR2 FNYEAQ. This CDR3 is built from 13 residues. The germline V and J ends were trimmed by 3 bases and 4 bases, with 8 bases remaining between them. CDR3 nucleotides: TGTGCCAGCAGCTTGAGGAGGGCAGATACGCAGTATTTT. It codes for CASSLRRADTQYF.

The rearrangement uses TRBV14 and TRBJ2-3, with TRBD1 matching 8 bases. Germline-derived CDR1 and CDR2 are SGHDN and FVKESK. V shed 5 bases, J shed 2 bases, and the junction held 9 bases outside the gene matches. The CDR3 sequence is 16 residues long. CDR3 residues: CASSEGTGTFTDTQYF. For the CDR3, the DNA is TGTGCCAGCAGCGAAGGGACAGGTACCTTCACAGATACGCAGTATTTT. Full variable domain (outside the CDR3, taken from reference TRBV14 and TRBJ2-3): EAGVTQFPSHSVIEKGQTVTLRCDPISGHDNLYWYRRVMGKEIKFLLHFVKESKQDESGMPNNRFLAERTGGTYSTLKVQPAELEDSGVYFCASSEGTGTFTDTQYFGPGTRLTVL.

The V call is TRBV7-9, the J call TRBJ2-7; 7 nucleotides align to TRBD2. The trim removed 1 base at V and 11 bases at J, leaving 8 bases unmatched. There are 13 residues in the CDR3. Germline CDR1 and CDR2: SEHNR and FQNEAQ (reference sequence). In DNA, the CDR3 is TGTGCCAGCAGCTTAGTCCAGGCGGGAGTAAAGTACTTC. This translates into CASSLVQAGVKYF.

This chain links TRBV7-3 with TRBJ1-2, with D unclear. The CDR3 length is 13 residues. The V gene lost 0 bases and the J gene lost 9 bases, with 11 bases spanning the gap. CDR1 and CDR2 from the germline V gene are SGHTA and FQGTGA. The CDR3 region has the DNA TGTGCCAGCAGCTTAACTCCGGACGCCAGCTACACCTTC. It codes for CASSLTPDASYTF.

This chain joins TRBV5-4 and TRBJ2-5; no clear D. Germline V gene lookup returns CDR1 SGHNT and CDR2 YYREEE (reference sequence). CDR3 length equals 15 residues. V was pared by 4 bases and J by 1 base, with 14 bases between. CDR3 DNA sequence: TGTGCCAGCAGCACCCGGACCGAGTTCCAAGAGACCCAGTACTTC. It is translated as CASSTRTEFQETQYF.

A single count supports this clone. This chain joins TRBV20-1 and TRBJ2-1; D uncertain. Germline V lookup: CDR1 DFQATT, CDR2 SNEGSKA (reference sequence). The CDR3 sequence is 11 residues long. Trimming pared 1 base from V and 4 bases from J, leaving 2 bases between. The CDR3 sequence is CSARGYNEQFF. Written as DNA, the CDR3 is TGCAGTGCTAGAGGGTACAATGAGCAGTTCTTC.

The rearrangement uses TRBV4-3 and TRBJ1-2, with D maybe TRBD1 (5 bases). This CDR3 is 17 amino acids long. V lost 1 base to trimming and J lost 4 bases, with 19 bases between them. Germline V gene lookup returns CDR1 LGHNA and CDR2 YSLEER. The CDR3 protein is CASSQGHTNRRAYGYTF. Here the CDR3 DNA reads TGCGCCAGCAGCCAAGGGCATACAAACAGGAGAGCCTATGGCTACACCTTC.

The chain recombines TRBV28 with TRBJ2-1; TRBD2 is a possible D gene (6 bases). V was clipped by 4 bases and J by 0 bases, with 13 bases between them. The CDR3 contains 16 residues. In germline, CDR1 is MDHEN, CDR2 SYDVKM. CDR3 nucleotide sequence: TGTGCCAGCAGTTCTGCCGCGGGGTACTCCTACAATGAGCAGTTCTTC. Protein product: CASSSAAGYSYNEQFF.

The V and J genes are TRBV7-8 and TRBJ2-1; tentatively, D is TRBD2 (5 bases). Germline-derived CDR1 and CDR2 are SGHVS and FQNEAQ. CDR3 length: 12 amino acids. Trimming stripped 6 bases from V and 7 bases from J, with 10 bases between. The CDR3 reads CASSFSVNEQFF. The CDR3, as DNA: TGTGCCAGCAGTTTTAGCGTAAATGAGCAGTTCTTC.

This clone is a singleton in its sample. The V and J genes are TRBV18 and TRBJ1-3, with 7 bases aligning to TRBD1. This CDR3 is built from 15 residues. The V gene's germline CDR1 is KGHSH and CDR2 LQKENI. Unmatched junction bases numbered 5, after V lost 6 bases and J lost 0 bases. CDR3 sequence reads: CASSSDRASGNTIYF. The CDR3 DNA reads as TGTGCCAGCTCCTCCGACAGGGCCTCTGGAAACACCATATATTTT.

The chain combines TRBV15 with TRBJ2-7, with D uncertain. Trimming removed 5 bases from V and 2 bases from J, with 7 bases in between. Germline V gives CDR1 LNHNV, CDR2 YYDKDF (reference sequence). This CDR3 is 12 amino acids long. The CDR3 DNA reads as TGTGCCACCAGCCAAGGGCCCTACGAGCAGTACTTC. Its translation is CATSQGPYEQYF.

The V call is TRBV28, the J call TRBJ1-5; TRBD1 might be the D (5 bases). Trimming left V 7 bases short and J 2 bases short, with 15 bases between. This CDR3 has 15 amino acids. Germline V CDR1 and CDR2: MDHEN, SYDVKM. CDR3 DNA: TGTGCCAGCACCTTGGGACCAGCTCGCAATCAGCCCCAGCATTTT. As protein: CASTLGPARNQPQHF. Using reference TRBV28 and TRBJ1-5 for the parts outside the CDR3, the full variable domain is DVKVTQSSRYLVKRTGEKVFLECVQDMDHENMFWYRQDPGLGLRLIYFSYDVKMKEKGDIPEGYSVSREKKERFSLILESASTNQTSMYLCASTLGPARNQPQHFGDGTRLSIL.

This clone was observed once. The rearrangement uses TRBV19 and TRBJ2-6, with D unclear. The CDR3 runs to 15 residues. Germline CDR1 is LNHDA and CDR2 is SQIVND (reference sequence). V was cut by 5 bases and J by 1 base, with 9 bases left in between. CDR3 DNA: TGTGCCAGTAGTCGAGACGCGTCTGGGGCCAACGTCCTGACTTTC. It is translated as CASSRDASGANVLTF.